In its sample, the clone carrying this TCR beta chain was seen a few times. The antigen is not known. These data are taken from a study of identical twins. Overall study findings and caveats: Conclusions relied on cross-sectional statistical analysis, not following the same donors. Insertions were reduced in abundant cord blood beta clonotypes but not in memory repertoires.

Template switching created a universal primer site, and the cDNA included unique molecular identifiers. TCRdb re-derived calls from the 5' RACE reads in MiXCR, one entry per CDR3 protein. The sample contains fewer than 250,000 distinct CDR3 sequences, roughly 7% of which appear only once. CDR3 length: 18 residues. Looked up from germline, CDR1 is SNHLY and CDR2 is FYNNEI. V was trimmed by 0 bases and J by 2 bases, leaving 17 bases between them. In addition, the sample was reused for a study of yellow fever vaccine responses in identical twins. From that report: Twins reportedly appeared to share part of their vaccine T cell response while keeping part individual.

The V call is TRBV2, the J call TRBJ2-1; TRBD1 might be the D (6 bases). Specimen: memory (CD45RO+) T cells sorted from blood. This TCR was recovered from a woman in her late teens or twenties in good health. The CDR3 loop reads CASSEAIPPGAPYNEQFF. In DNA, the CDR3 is TGTGCCAGCAGTGAAGCGATCCCTCCAGGGGCCCCCTACAATGAGCAGTTCTTC. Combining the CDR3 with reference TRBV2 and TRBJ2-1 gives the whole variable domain EPEVTQTPSHQVTQMGQEVILRCVPISNHLYFYWYRQILGQKVEFLVSFYNNEISEKSEIFDDQFSVERPDGSNFTLKIRSTKLEDSAMYFCASSEAIPPGAPYNEQFFGPGTRLTVL.